A selection of T cell receptor beta chains follows, all from one sample in a study of blood T cell repertoires in COVID-19. Repertoires were generated with immunoSEQ multiplex PCR, while TCRdb's copy carries only in-frame clones and drops some. The repertoire holds more than 75,000 clones, with around 90% as singletons. Sample: peripheral blood. The receptors derive from a man under 40 with acute or convalescent COVID-19. Both conserved end residues are part of each CDR3. The D gene is left open where the match is weak. Size is stated for part of the rows, as once, few or many counts, or as a class when the clone is expanded.

TRBV7-9,TRBD2,TRBJ2-1,.,CASSSRTSSYEQFF,TGTGCCAGCAGCTCTCGGACTAGCTCCTATGAGCAGTTCTTC
TRBV6-6,.,TRBJ2-1,.,CASSYSTLFNEQFF,TGTGCCAGCAGTTACTCCACATTGTTCAATGAGCAGTTCTTC
TRBV28,TRBD1,TRBJ2-7,.,CASSLPGQGYEQYF,TGTGCCAGCAGCCTCCCTGGACAGGGCTACGAGCAGTACTTC
TRBV6-5,TRBD1,TRBJ1-4,.,CASALQGRVNEKLFF,TGTGCCAGTGCGTTACAGGGGCGAGTTAATGAAAAACTGTTTTTT
TRBV18,TRBD2,TRBJ2-1,.,CASSTSREVGEQFF,TGTGCCAGCTCCACCAGCCGGGAGGTGGGTGAGCAGTTCTTC
TRBV2,TRBD1,TRBJ1-2,.,CASSSQGSYGYTF,TGTGCCAGCAGTTCACAGGGGAGCTATGGCTACACCTTC
TRBV28,.,TRBJ2-5,.,CASSLSGEETQYF,TGTGCCAGCAGTTTATCGGGGGAAGAGACCCAGTACTTC
TRBV6-1,TRBD1,TRBJ2-6,.,CASSVTGTGANVLTF,TGTGCCAGCAGTGTGACAGGGACTGGGGCCAACGTCCTGACTTTC
TRBV5-1,.,TRBJ2-5,.,CASRTLGETQYF,TGCGCCAGCAGGACATTAGGAGAGACCCAGTACTTC
TRBV14,.,TRBJ2-5,.,CASSRAPRQETQYF,TGTGCCAGCAGCCGGGCCCCAAGGCAAGAGACCCAGTACTTC
TRBV13,TRBD1,TRBJ1-5,.,CASSLGTDQPQHF,TGTGCCAGCAGCCTCGGGACAGATCAGCCCCAGCATTTT
TRBV9,TRBD2,TRBJ2-5,once,CASSVGLAGGGYQETQYF,TGTGCCAGCAGCGTTGGTCTAGCGGGAGGGGGTTACCAAGAGACCCAGTACTTC
TRBV30,.,TRBJ1-2,.,CAWSLGSDYGYTF,TGTGCCTGGAGTTTAGGGAGTGACTATGGCTACACCTTC
TRBV5-1,.,TRBJ1-2,.,CASSLGQQGYGYTF,TGCGCCAGCAGCTTGGGACAGCAAGGCTATGGCTACACCTTC
TRBV10-3,TRBD1,TRBJ2-2,.,CAISESDRDTGELFF,TGTGCCATCAGTGAGTCGGACAGGGACACCGGGGAGCTGTTTTTT
TRBV9,.,TRBJ1-2,once,CASSVGGSGYTF,TGTGCCAGCAGCGTGGGAGGGAGTGGCTACACCTTC
TRBV5-1,.,TRBJ2-7,.,CASSFQGPYEQYF,TGCGCCAGCAGCTTCCAGGGGCCCTACGAGCAGTACTTC
TRBV18,.,TRBJ1-1,few,CASSPLQGMNTEAFF,TGTGCCAGCTCACCACTACAGGGTATGAACACTGAAGCTTTCTTT
TRBV20-1,TRBD1,TRBJ1-6,once,CSASMTGVNSPLHF,TGCAGTGCTAGTATGACAGGGGTTAATTCACCCCTCCACTTT
TRBV7-2,TRBD2,TRBJ2-3,.,CASSLGGSADTQYF,TGTGCCAGCAGCTTGGGCGGGAGCGCAGATACGCAGTATTTT
TRBV18,TRBD1,TRBJ1-6,.,CASSQTGGSSPLHF,TGTGCCAGCTCACAAACAGGGGGCAGCTCACCCCTCCACTTT
TRBV7-3,TRBD2,TRBJ2-2,once,CASSRTSGRQTGELFF,TGTGCCAGCAGCAGGACTAGCGGGAGACAAACCGGGGAGCTGTTTTTT
TRBV28,TRBD1,TRBJ1-5,.,CASSFRDRGPYSNQPQHF,TGTGCCAGCAGTTTTAGGGACAGGGGGCCTTATAGCAATCAGCCCCAGCATTTT
TRBV7-9,TRBD1,TRBJ2-7,.,CASRASGTAYEQYF,TGTGCCAGCAGAGCCTCCGGGACAGCCTACGAGCAGTACTTC